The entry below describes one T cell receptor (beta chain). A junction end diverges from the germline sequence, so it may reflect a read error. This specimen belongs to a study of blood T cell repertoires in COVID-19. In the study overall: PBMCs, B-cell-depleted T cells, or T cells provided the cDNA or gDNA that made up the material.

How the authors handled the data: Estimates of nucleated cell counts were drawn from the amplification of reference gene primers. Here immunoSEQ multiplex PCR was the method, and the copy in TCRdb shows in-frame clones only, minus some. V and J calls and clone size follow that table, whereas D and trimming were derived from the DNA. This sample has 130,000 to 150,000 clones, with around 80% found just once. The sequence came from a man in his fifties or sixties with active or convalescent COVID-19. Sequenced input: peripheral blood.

The CDR3 nucleotides are TGTGTCTGGAGCGGTGGTAACACCGGGGAGCTGTTTTTT. Protein product: CVWSGGNTGELFF. The chain combines TRBV30 with TRBJ2-2; TRBD2 is a possible D gene (5 bases). The V gene's germline CDR1 is GTSNPN and CDR2 SVGIG (reference sequence). The CDR3 runs to 13 residues.